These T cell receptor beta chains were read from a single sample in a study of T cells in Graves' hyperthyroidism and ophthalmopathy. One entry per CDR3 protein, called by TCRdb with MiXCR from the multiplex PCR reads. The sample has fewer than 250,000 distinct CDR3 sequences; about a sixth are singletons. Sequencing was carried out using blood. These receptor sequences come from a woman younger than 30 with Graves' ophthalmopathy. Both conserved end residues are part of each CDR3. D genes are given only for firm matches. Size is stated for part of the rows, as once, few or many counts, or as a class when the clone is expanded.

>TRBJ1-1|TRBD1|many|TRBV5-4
CASSLGDRVGLPAFF
TGTGCCAGCAGCTTGGGGGACAGGGTGGGATTACCAGCTTTCTTT
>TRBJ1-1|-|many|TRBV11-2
CASSSLRGRGNTEAFF
TGTGCCAGCAGCTCCCTAAGGGGCAGGGGGAACACTGAAGCTTTCTTT
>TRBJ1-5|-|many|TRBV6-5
CASSYSWDQPQHF
TGTGCCAGCAGTTACTCCTGGGATCAGCCCCAGCATTTT
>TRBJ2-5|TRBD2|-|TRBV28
CASNPQTSGPQETQYF
TGTGCCAGCAACCCTCAGACTAGCGGACCACAAGAGACCCAGTACTTC
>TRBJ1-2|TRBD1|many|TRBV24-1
CATSDLPGGNGYTF
TGTGCCACCAGTGATTTGCCAGGGGGCAATGGCTACACCTTC
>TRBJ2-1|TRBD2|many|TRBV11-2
CASSLDYSGASYNEQFF
TGTGCCAGCAGCTTAGATTATAGCGGGGCAAGCTACAATGAGCAGTTCTTC
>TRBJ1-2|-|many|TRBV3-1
CASSHKQGRGGYTF
TGTGCCAGCAGCCATAAACAGGGTAGGGGTGGCTACACCTTC
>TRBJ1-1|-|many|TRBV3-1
CASSQAWGGTEAFF
TGTGCCAGCAGCCAAGCATGGGGGGGCACTGAAGCTTTCTTT
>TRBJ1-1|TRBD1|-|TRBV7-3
CASSPTPGQGAIGTEAFF
TGTGCCAGCAGCCCAACCCCGGGACAGGGAGCGATCGGCACTGAAGCTTTCTTT
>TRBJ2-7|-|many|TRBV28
CASSRPRTQYEQYF
TGTGCCAGCAGCCGGCCCAGGACCCAGTACGAGCAGTACTTC